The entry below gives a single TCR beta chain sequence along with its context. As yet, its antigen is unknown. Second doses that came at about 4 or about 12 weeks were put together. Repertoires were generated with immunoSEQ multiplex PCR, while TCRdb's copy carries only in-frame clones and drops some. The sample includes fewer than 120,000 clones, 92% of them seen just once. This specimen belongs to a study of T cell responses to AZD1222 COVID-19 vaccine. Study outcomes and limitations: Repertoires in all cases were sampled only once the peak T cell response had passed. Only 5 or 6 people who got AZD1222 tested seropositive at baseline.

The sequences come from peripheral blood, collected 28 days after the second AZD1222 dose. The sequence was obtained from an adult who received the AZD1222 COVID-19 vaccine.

CDR3 DNA sequence: TGTGCCAGCAGCTTAGAGGTTTCCGATACGCAGTATTTT. Its protein is CASSLEVSDTQYF. V usage is TRBV7-9 and J usage is TRBJ2-3; D uncertain. The germline CDR1 and CDR2 sequences are SEHNR and FQNEAQ (reference sequence). V was cut by 1 base and J by 6 bases, with 8 bases left in between. The CDR3 consists of 13 residues.